Shown below are 29 T cell receptor beta chains from a single sample sequenced in a study of T cells after posttransplantation cyclophosphamide. The naive gate required viable CD3+CD4+ or CD3+CD8+ cells with CCR7+CD45RA+CD45RO-CD95-CD27+CD28+ phenotype. Measured with immunoSEQ multiplex PCR; TCRdb has only the in-frame clones, and not every one. The sample consists of about 20,000 clones, 95% to 98% of them appearing once. Source material: naive CD4+ T cells sorted from PBMCs. All receptors derive from a middle-aged man in good health, CMV-negative, and a related stem cell transplant donor.

The chain recombines TRBV6-5 with TRBJ2-7; the D gene is possibly TRBD1 (6 bases). Germline V lookup: CDR1 MNHEY, CDR2 SVGAGI. The CDR3 totals 15 residues. V gave up 0 bases and J gave up 4 bases, with 13 bases separating them. For the CDR3, the DNA is TGTGCCAGCAGTTACTCACCTGGGGGCCTATACGAGCAGTACTTC. Its protein is CASSYSPGGLYEQYF.

The chain carries TRBV28 and TRBJ2-7; D is possibly TRBD1 (6 bases). This CDR3 comprises 15 residues. Trimming cost V 1 base and J 3 bases, with 13 bases left between them. Per germline, CDR1 MDHEN and CDR2 SYDVKM. CDR3 coding DNA: TGTGCCAGCAGTTTATCCTCTGGACAGTACTACGAGCAGTACTTC. Its translation: CASSLSSGQYYEQYF. Supplemented by reference TRBV28 and TRBJ2-7, the full variable domain reads DVKVTQSSRYLVKRTGEKVFLECVQDMDHENMFWYRQDPGLGLRLIYFSYDVKMKEKGDIPEGYSVSREKKERFSLILESASTNQTSMYLCASSLSSGQYYEQYFGPGTRLTVT.

The gene calls are TRBV29-1 and TRBJ1-4; D call uncertain. Trimming removed 3 bases from V and 7 bases from J, with 6 bases in between. Germline V lookup: CDR1 SQVTM, CDR2 ANQGSEA. CDR3 length: 11 residues. CDR3 sequence: CSVETGEKLFF. CDR3 bases: TGCAGCGTTGAGACGGGTGAAAAACTGTTTTTT.

This clone was recorded only once. The chain employs TRBV7-2 and TRBJ2-5; the D is unclear. The V gene lost 1 base and the J gene lost 1 base, with 7 bases spanning the gap. This CDR3 has 14 residues. Germline-derived CDR1 and CDR2 are SGHTA and FQGNSA. The CDR3 is CASSLGGSQETQYF. The CDR3 coding sequence is TGTGCCAGCAGCTTAGGAGGTTCCCAAGAGACCCAGTACTTC.

The rearrangement joins TRBV9 to TRBJ1-2, with no clear D. Trimming pared 0 bases from V and 5 bases from J, leaving 5 bases between. Per germline, CDR1 SGDLS and CDR2 YYNGEE. The CDR3 contains 12 residues. The CDR3, as DNA: TGTGCCAGCAGCGTAGACGGGTATGGCTACACCTTC. It encodes CASSVDGYGYTF.

The chain recombines TRBV7-2 with TRBJ2-5; 12 bases match TRBD2. This CDR3 is 16 amino acids long. Germline V gene data show CDR1 as SGHTA and CDR2 as FQGNSA. V was clipped by 8 bases and J by 4 bases; unmatched bases: 11. CDR3: CASEILAGGVGETQYF. CDR3 nucleotide sequence: TGTGCCAGCGAGATACTAGCGGGAGGAGTAGGAGAGACCCAGTACTTC. Using reference TRBV7-2 and TRBJ2-5 for the parts outside the CDR3, the full variable domain is GAGVSQSPSNKVTEKGKDVELRCDPISGHTALYWYRQSLGQGLEFLIYFQGNSAPDKSGLPSDRFSAERTGGSVSTLTIQRTQQEDSAVYLCASEILAGGVGETQYFGPGTRLLVL.

The J gene is TRBJ2-3, the V gene TRBV5-4; 14 positions match TRBD2. This CDR3 has 15 amino acids. The germline CDR1 and CDR2 sequences are SGHNT and YYREEE (reference sequence). V shed 4 bases, J shed 5 bases, and the junction held 3 bases outside the gene matches. The CDR3 coding sequence is TGTGCCAGCAGCCCAGGGACTAGCGGGAGAGATACGCAGTATTTT. Its translation: CASSPGTSGRDTQYF.

The chain carries TRBV30 and TRBJ2-1; 8 positions agree with TRBD2. Looked up from germline, CDR1 is GTSNPN and CDR2 is SVGIG (reference sequence). This CDR3 is built from 16 residues. V shed 2 bases and J 5 bases; nucleotides not matched to a gene: 11. The CDR3 DNA reads TGTGCCTGGAGTTCCCCCGGGACTAGTCCTGACAATGAGCAGTTCTTC. The encoded protein is CAWSSPGTSPDNEQFF.

The DNA for the CDR3 is TGTGCCAGCAGCGAAACTAGCGGGAGTTCCTTTGGTAATGAGCAGTTCTTC. Translating it yields CASSETSGSSFGNEQFF. This chain uses TRBV7-6 with TRBJ2-1; 11 bases are a match to TRBD2. The CDR3 has 17 residues. The germline CDR1 and CDR2 sequences are SGHVS and FNYEAQ. Germline trimming cut 5 bases from V and 7 bases from J; bases unmatched to any gene: 13.

This sequence joins TRBV10-3 and TRBJ2-5; D is possibly TRBD2 (6 bases). CDR3 length: 16 residues. V was pared by 0 bases and J by 5 bases, with 16 bases between. The germline CDR1 and CDR2 sequences are ENHRY and SYGVKD. CDR3 coding DNA: TGTGCCATCAGTGAGTCACGCGGGAACTTGGGGGAGACCCAGTACTTC. Protein product: CAISESRGNLGETQYF.

The chain joins TRBV7-9 to TRBJ2-1, with D tentatively TRBD2 (5 bases). V dropped 4 bases and J dropped 3 bases, with 7 bases sitting between them. Germline V CDR1 and CDR2: SEHNR, FQNEAQ (reference sequence). The CDR3 length is 13 residues. The CDR3 bases are TGTGCCAGCAGCTCAGGACTCTACAATGAGCAGTTCTTC. Protein sequence: CASSSGLYNEQFF.

The chain has TRBV5-8 and TRBJ2-5; D uncertain. V was cut by 4 bases and J by 5 bases, with 9 bases left in between. CDR3 length: 12 amino acids. Germline V gene data show CDR1 as SGHTS and CDR2 as YDEGEE. The CDR3 nucleotides read TGTGCCAGCAGCGCCTCCCGGGAGACCCAGTACTTC. This gives the protein CASSASRETQYF.

The rearrangement uses TRBV5-4 and TRBJ2-3, with D tentatively TRBD2 (6 bases). The germline V gene has CDR1 SGHNT and CDR2 YYREEE (reference sequence). The V end lost 4 bases, the J end lost 4 bases, and 13 bases lay between the germline ends. This CDR3 has 14 amino acids. The CDR3 sequence is CASSLGGSSDTQYF. In DNA, the CDR3 is TGTGCCAGCAGCCTCGGGGGTAGTTCAGATACGCAGTATTTT.

The chain combines TRBV19 with TRBJ1-5; possibly TRBD1 for D (5 bases). Trimming removed 3 bases at V and 3 bases at J, with 12 bases between. Germline loops: CDR1 LNHDA, CDR2 SQIVND (reference sequence). CDR3 length: 15 residues. DNA for the CDR3: TGTGCCAGTAGTATTTCGGGGGGGAACAATCAGCCCCAGCATTTT. Protein: CASSISGGNNQPQHF. Together with reference TRBV19 and TRBJ1-5, the CDR3 gives the full variable domain: DGGITQSPKYLFRKEGQNVTLSCEQNLNHDAMYWYRQDPGQGLRLIYYSQIVNDFQKGDIAEGYSVSREKKESFPLTVTSAQKNPTAFYLCASSISGGNNQPQHFGDGTRLSIL.

This chain connects TRBV5-1 to TRBJ2-2; TRBD1 aligns across 7 bases. CDR1 SGHRS and CDR2 YFSETQ come from the germline V gene. The CDR3 contains 16 residues. After removal of 4 bases from V and 0 bases from J, the junction contained 6 bases not matched to a gene. For the CDR3, the DNA is TGCGCCAGCAGCACCTCGACAGGGCCGAACACCGGGGAGCTGTTTTTT. Protein: CASSTSTGPNTGELFF.

This clone has just one count. The chain links TRBV29-1 to TRBJ2-5; TRBD1 is a possible D gene (6 bases). The length of the CDR3 is 14 residues. Trimming cost V 5 bases and J 4 bases, with 17 bases left between them. Germline V gene lookup returns CDR1 SQVTM and CDR2 ANQGSEA. The CDR3 DNA sequence: TGCAGCGTTTCCCCCTACGGACAGCGAGAGACCCAGTACTTC. Its translation is CSVSPYGQRETQYF.

The chain recombines TRBV15 with TRBJ2-7; 8 bases match TRBD2. The CDR3 length is 15 residues. The germline CDR1 and CDR2 sequences are LNHNV and YYDKDF (reference sequence). J was trimmed by 10 bases and V by 0 bases; bases with no gene match: 11. CDR3 amino acids: CATSRDRGGGSDQYF. The CDR3 nucleotides read TGTGCCACCAGCAGAGATCGGGGGGGAGGTTCTGATCAGTACTTC.

V gene TRBV7-2 combines with J gene TRBJ2-7; 9 nucleotides match TRBD1. Germline CDR1 reads SGHTA; CDR2 reads FQGNSA. Losses at the gene ends were 3 bases for V and 2 bases for J; bases not matched to a gene: 5. This CDR3 spans 15 amino acids. For the CDR3, the DNA is TGTGCCAGCAGCTTTTCCCGGGACAGGGCCTACGAGCAGTACTTC. Protein: CASSFSRDRAYEQYF.

V usage is TRBV6-5 and J usage is TRBJ1-3; D remains unclear. The germline gives CDR1 MNHEY, CDR2 SVGAGI. The length of the CDR3 is 15 residues. The V end lost 10 bases, the J end lost 2 bases, and 18 bases lay between the germline ends. The CDR3 DNA is TGTGCCACCGCGGTCATTCGGGGAACTGGAAACACCATATATTTT. Translating gives CATAVIRGTGNTIYF.

This clone showed up just once. CDR3 region: CASSSGLAGLETQYF. CDR3 bases: TGTGCCAGCAGCTCGGGACTAGCGGGACTAGAGACCCAGTACTTC. The chain has TRBV11-2 and TRBJ2-5; 13 bases are shared with TRBD2. The junction had 3 bases not matched to a gene; V was cut back by 4 bases and J by 4 bases. The CDR3 totals 15 residues. Germline assignment: CDR1 SGHAT and CDR2 FQNNGV.

The rearrangement uses TRBV11-1 and TRBJ2-1, with D perhaps matching TRBD1 (6 bases). CDR3 length equals 13 residues. V lost 1 base and J lost 9, with 10 bases in between. Germline V gives CDR1 SGHAT, CDR2 FQDESV (reference sequence). CDR3 sequence reads: CASSLVRGGEQFF. DNA for the CDR3: TGTGCCAGCAGCTTAGTCAGGGGTGGTGAGCAGTTCTTC.

The rearrangement uses TRBV28 and TRBJ1-4; D is perhaps TRBD1 (6 bases). Germline loops: CDR1 MDHEN, CDR2 SYDVKM. This CDR3 comprises 14 residues. V was trimmed by 10 bases and J by 7 bases, leaving 19 bases between them. CDR3 DNA sequence: TGTGCCACCCACCGCACAGGGATACTTGAAAAACTGTTTTTT. Encoded protein: CATHRTGILEKLFF. Drawing the rest from reference TRBV28 and TRBJ1-4, the complete variable domain is DVKVTQSSRYLVKRTGEKVFLECVQDMDHENMFWYRQDPGLGLRLIYFSYDVKMKEKGDIPEGYSVSREKKERFSLILESASTNQTSMYLCATHRTGILEKLFFGSGTQLSVL.

For the CDR3, the DNA is TGCGCCAGCTCGACTAGCGGGAGGGCGAACACCGGGGAGCTGTTTTTT. This codes for CASSTSGRANTGELFF. The V gene is TRBV10-2, the J gene TRBJ2-2; 14 bases are a match to TRBD2. The CDR3 extends over 16 amino acids. Germline CDR1 reads WSHSY; CDR2 reads SAAADI. The V gene end was trimmed by 8 bases and the J gene end by 0 bases; junction bases not matched to a gene: 2.

The V gene is TRBV30, the J gene TRBJ2-7; possible D gene TRBD2, 6 bases. The CDR3 is made up of 14 amino acids. In germline, CDR1 is GTSNPN, CDR2 SVGIG (reference sequence). Trimming left V 4 bases short and J 0 bases short, with 13 bases between. CDR3 sequence: CAWNVGGVSYEQYF. In DNA, the CDR3 is TGTGCCTGGAACGTAGGAGGGGTCTCCTACGAGCAGTACTTC. Complete variable domain (other parts from reference TRBV30 and TRBJ2-7): SQTIHQWPATLVQPVGSPLSLECTVEGTSNPNLYWYRQAAGRGLQLLFYSVGIGQISSEVPQNLSASRPQDRQFILSSKKLLLSDSGFYLCAWNVGGVSYEQYFGPGTRLTVT.

The rearrangement uses TRBV5-1 and TRBJ2-5; the match to TRBD2 covers 10 bases. Germline assignment: CDR1 SGHRS and CDR2 YFSETQ. This CDR3 comprises 14 residues. The V segment lost 7 bases and the J segment 5 bases; nucleotides outside the gene matches: 8. The CDR3, as DNA: TGCGCCAGCGCTCTAGCGGGAGTTGCGGAGACCCAGTACTTC. Amino acids: CASALAGVAETQYF.

The chain recombines TRBV29-1 with TRBJ2-6; 7 bases agree with TRBD1. CDR3 size: 15 residues. Germline CDR1 reads SQVTM; CDR2 reads ANQGSEA. The ends lost 4 bases at V and 0 bases at J; junction bases unmatched: 3. CDR3 nucleotides: TGCAGCGTTGGACAGGGAGTCTCTGGGGCCAACGTCCTGACTTTC. Protein sequence: CSVGQGVSGANVLTF.

This chain connects TRBV28 to TRBJ1-1; D gene uncertain. CDR3 length equals 15 residues. Germline V CDR1 and CDR2: MDHEN, SYDVKM. V lost 1 base and J 13 bases, leaving 22 bases between the germline ends. CDR3 loop: CASSLYSRERRSDFF. CDR3 bases: TGTGCCAGCAGTTTATACAGCCGAGAGAGACGTAGTGATTTCTTT. Together with reference TRBV28 and TRBJ1-1, the CDR3 gives the full variable domain: DVKVTQSSRYLVKRTGEKVFLECVQDMDHENMFWYRQDPGLGLRLIYFSYDVKMKEKGDIPEGYSVSREKKERFSLILESASTNQTSMYLCASSLYSRERRSDFFGQGTRLTVV.

The chain employs TRBV11-3 and TRBJ2-7; weak D call: TRBD1 (6 bases). V lost 5 bases and J 3 bases, leaving 8 bases between the germline ends. This CDR3 is 12 amino acids long. Germline lookup yields CDR1 SGHNT and CDR2 YENEEA. The CDR3 spells CASSPDSYEQYF. CDR3 DNA sequence: TGTGCCAGCAGCCCGGACAGCTACGAGCAGTACTTC.

This chain connects TRBV2 to TRBJ1-5; TRBD1 agrees at 10 bases. J gave up 7 bases and V 6 bases, and 9 bases lay outside the gene matches. Germline CDR1 is SNHLY and CDR2 is FYNNEI. The CDR3 is 15 amino acids. The CDR3 spells CASRTGTGEGQPQHF. CDR3 DNA: TGTGCCAGCAGGACCGGGACAGGGGAAGGCCAGCCCCAGCATTTT.